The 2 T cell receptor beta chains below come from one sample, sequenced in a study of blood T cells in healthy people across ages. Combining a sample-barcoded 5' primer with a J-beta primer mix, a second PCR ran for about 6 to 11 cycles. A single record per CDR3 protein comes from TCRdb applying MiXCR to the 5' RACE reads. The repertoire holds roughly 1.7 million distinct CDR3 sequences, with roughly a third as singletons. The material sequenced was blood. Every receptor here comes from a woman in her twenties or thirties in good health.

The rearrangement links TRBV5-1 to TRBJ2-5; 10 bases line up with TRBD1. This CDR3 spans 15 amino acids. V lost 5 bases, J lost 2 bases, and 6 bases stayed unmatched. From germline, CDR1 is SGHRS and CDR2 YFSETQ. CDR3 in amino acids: CASRRDRGLQETQYF. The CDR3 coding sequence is TGCGCCAGCAGAAGAGACAGGGGGCTTCAAGAGACCCAGTACTTC. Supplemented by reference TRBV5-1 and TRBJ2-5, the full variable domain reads KAGVTQTPRYLIKTRGQQVTLSCSPISGHRSVSWYQQTPGQGLQFLFEYFSETQRNKGNFPGRFSGRQFSNSRSEMNVSTLELGDSALYLCASRRDRGLQETQYFGPGTRLLVL.

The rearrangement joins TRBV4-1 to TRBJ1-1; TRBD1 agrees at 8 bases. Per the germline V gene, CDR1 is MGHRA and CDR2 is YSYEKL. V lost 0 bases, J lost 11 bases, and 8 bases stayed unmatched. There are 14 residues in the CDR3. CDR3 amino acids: CASSQDRGLGTAFF. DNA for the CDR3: TGCGCCAGCAGCCAAGACAGGGGGCTCGGAACGGCTTTCTTT.